This T cell receptor beta chain was recorded in a study of OX40 agonist ivuxolimab in advanced cancers. Study background: At 0.01 to 10 mg/kg, ivuxolimab was administered intravenously to patients every 2 weeks.

Findings of the study overall: Expanded clones were, on average, more numerous in CD8+ T cells than in CD4+.

The method was immunoSEQ multiplex PCR; TCRdb's version includes in-frame clones alone and lacks a portion of them. Here the sample spans over 50,000 clones, roughly 84% being singletons. CDR3 size: 15 residues. Trimming removed 3 bases from V and 2 bases from J, with 12 bases in between. The germline gives CDR1 SGHRS, CDR2 YFSETQ. In the case of this clone: Antigen: not known.

This specimen consisted of CD4+ or CD8+ T cells sorted from blood, obtained in a trial of the OX40 agonist ivuxolimab. This chain uses TRBV5-1 with TRBJ1-3, with D perhaps matching TRBD1 (5 bases). This clonotype was sampled from an adult with an advanced solid tumor such as melanoma, head and neck, liver or kidney cancer. CDR3 loop: CASSSVAGTGNTIYF. CDR3 DNA sequence: TGCGCCAGCAGCTCCGTGGCAGGGACTGGAAACACCATATATTTT.